This is a list of T cell receptor beta chains from one sample in a study of shared clonotypes between healthy human individuals. Measured with immunoSEQ multiplex PCR; TCRdb has only the in-frame clones, and not every one. The data hold about 1,900,000 clones, with about 94% observed a single time. The sequencing sample was made of naive CD8+ T cells sorted from blood. These receptors were obtained from a young man in good health. Both conserved end residues are part of each CDR3. The D gene is left open where the match is weak. Some rows mark clone size as missing; the rest say once, few, many or name a class of expanded clone.

>TRBV6-1|TRBJ1-6|.|.
CASSDWQGDNSPLHF
TGTGCCAGCAGTGACTGGCAGGGCGATAATTCACCCCTCCACTTT
>TRBV5-8|TRBJ2-2|TRBD1|.
CASSLDGDRTGELFF
TGTGCCAGCAGCTTGGACGGGGACAGGACCGGGGAGCTGTTTTTT
>TRBV7-2|TRBJ2-7|TRBD2|.
CASSETSGRQYF
TGTGCCAGCAGCGAGACTAGCGGTCGGCAGTACTTC
>TRBV7-9|TRBJ2-4|.|.
CASSLEVPKNIQYF
TGTGCCAGCAGCTTAGAGGTCCCCAAAAACATTCAGTACTTC
>TRBV27|TRBJ2-3|TRBD2|.
CASSSAGGADTQYF
TGTGCCAGCAGTTCGGCGGGAGGGGCAGATACGCAGTATTTT
>TRBV5-1|TRBJ2-7|.|.
CASSLAPDGSYEQYF
TGCGCCAGCAGCTTGGCCCCGGACGGGAGCTACGAGCAGTACTTC
>TRBV11-2|TRBJ2-7|TRBD2|.
CASSLTGRGEQYF
TGTGCCAGCAGTTTAACGGGGAGGGGCGAGCAGTACTTC
>TRBV5-6|TRBJ2-5|TRBD1|.
CASSLVQGVGETQYF
TGTGCCAGCAGCTTAGTACAGGGGGTGGGAGAGACCCAGTACTTC
>TRBV4-1|TRBJ1-2|TRBD1|.
CASSRQGDGGYTF
TGCGCCAGCAGCCGACAGGGAGATGGGGGCTACACCTTC
>TRBV6-1|TRBJ2-1|TRBD2|once
CASSASGGPYNEQFF
TGTGCCAGCAGTGCTAGCGGGGGACCCTACAATGAGCAGTTCTTC
>TRBV28|TRBJ2-7|.|.
CASSLSSRGGSYEQYF
TGTGCCAGCAGTTTATCAAGCAGGGGGGGGTCCTACGAGCAGTACTTC
>TRBV9|TRBJ2-5|.|.
CASSQKGGQETQYF
TGTGCCAGCAGCCAGAAGGGGGGTCAAGAGACCCAGTACTTC
>TRBV5-1|TRBJ1-2|.|.
CASSLAMASPLANYGYTF
TGCGCCAGCAGCTTGGCCATGGCCAGCCCCCTAGCTAACTATGGCTACACCTTC
>TRBV5-7|TRBJ2-7|.|.
CASSLSSSLYEQYF
TGTGCCAGCAGCTTGAGCAGCTCCCTCTACGAGCAGTACTTC
>TRBV5-6|TRBJ2-1|TRBD2|.
CASSLEGLAVYNEQFF
TGTGCCAGCAGCTTGGAAGGACTAGCGGTCTACAATGAGCAGTTCTTC
>TRBV12-5|TRBJ2-1|.|.
CATGYNEQFF
TGTGCTACCGGATACAATGAGCAGTTCTTC
>TRBV7-9|TRBJ2-4|TRBD1|.
CASSSTGQGVEKNIQYF
TGTGCCAGCAGCTCTACAGGACAGGGGGTTGAAAAAAACATTCAGTACTTC
>TRBV6-5|TRBJ2-7|.|.
CASSYIRWDEQYF
TGTGCCAGCAGTTACATTAGGTGGGACGAGCAGTACTTC
>TRBV9|TRBJ1-3|.|.
CASSPWAGNTIYF
TGTGCCAGCAGCCCGTGGGCAGGAAACACCATATATTTT
>TRBV4-1|TRBJ1-1|TRBD1|.
CASSHRGRTEAFF
TGCGCCAGCAGCCATAGGGGGCGGACTGAAGCTTTCTTT
>TRBV7-9|TRBJ1-1|.|.
CASSLDFREYTEAFF
TGTGCCAGCAGCTTAGATTTTCGTGAATACACTGAAGCTTTCTTT
>TRBV2|TRBJ2-5|.|.
CASLDPGPFPETQYF
TGTGCCAGCCTAGACCCGGGCCCCTTCCCAGAGACCCAGTACTTC
>TRBV13|TRBJ1-2|TRBD1|.
CASSLGQWTGEGLYGYTF
TGTGCCAGCAGCTTAGGCCAGTGGACAGGCGAAGGCCTTTATGGCTACACCTTC
>TRBV6-6|TRBJ2-7|.|once
CASNPGTSYEQYF
TGTGCCAGCAATCCAGGGACCTCCTACGAGCAGTACTTC
>TRBV4-3|TRBJ2-7|.|.
CASSQDQAGAGRYEQYF
TGCGCCAGCAGCCAAGATCAGGCAGGTGCAGGGAGGTACGAGCAGTACTTC
>TRBV27|TRBJ2-2|.|.
CATSATGELFF
TGTGCCACTTCGGCGACCGGGGAGCTGTTTTTT
>TRBV13|TRBJ2-2|TRBD2|.
CASSSIAGVGTGELFF
TGTGCCAGCAGCTCAATAGCGGGAGTCGGCACCGGGGAGCTGTTTTTT
>TRBV7-9|TRBJ2-5|.|.
CASSYAGRGLQETQYF
TGTGCCAGCAGCTATGCGGGCCGGGGGCTCCAAGAGACCCAGTACTTC
>TRBV7-9|TRBJ2-1|.|.
CASSLALRDEQFF
TGTGCCAGCAGCTTAGCGCTGAGGGATGAGCAGTTCTTC
>TRBV27|TRBJ1-6|.|.
CASTPQGPGSPLHF
TGTGCCAGCACACCACAGGGCCCAGGGTCACCCCTCCACTTT
>TRBV2|TRBJ1-5|.|.
CASRLPGWDNQPQHF
TGTGCCAGCAGGCTCCCAGGGTGGGATAATCAGCCCCAGCATTTT
>TRBV7-3|TRBJ2-1|.|.
CASSLGLPNEQFF
TGTGCCAGCAGCTTGGGACTTCCAAATGAGCAGTTCTTC
>TRBV5-6|TRBJ2-7|.|.
CASSLGFGPYEQYF
TGTGCCAGCAGCTTAGGGTTTGGGCCCTACGAGCAGTACTTC
>TRBV6-6|TRBJ2-7|.|.
CASSYPPNRADYEQYF
TGTGCCAGCAGTTACCCCCCAAACAGGGCGGACTACGAGCAGTACTTC
>TRBV5-1|TRBJ1-5|.|.
CASSPGPGGNQPQHF
TGCGCCAGCAGCCCCGGACCAGGAGGCAATCAGCCCCAGCATTTT
>TRBV27|TRBJ1-2|TRBD1|few
CASGTSTGSYGYTF
TGTGCCAGCGGAACCTCGACAGGGAGCTATGGCTACACCTTC
>TRBV4-1|TRBJ2-7|TRBD2|.
CASSQLAGGTYEQYF
TGCGCCAGCAGCCAACTTGCGGGAGGGACCTACGAGCAGTACTTC
>TRBV7-9|TRBJ2-7|.|.
CASSLVYRGRDEQYF
TGTGCCAGCAGCTTAGTCTACCGGGGGCGCGATGAGCAGTACTTC
>TRBV27|TRBJ1-3|.|.
CASGMDPRLGNTIYF
TGTGCCAGCGGAATGGACCCCCGGCTTGGAAACACCATATATTTT
>TRBV7-9|TRBJ2-5|.|.
CASSLATGPQETQYF
TGTGCCAGCAGCTTAGCGACAGGACCCCAAGAGACCCAGTACTTC
>TRBV7-2|TRBJ2-3|TRBD2|.
CASSPRLAGPGGDTQYF
TGTGCCAGCAGCCCAAGACTAGCGGGGCCAGGGGGAGATACGCAGTATTTT
>TRBV4-3|TRBJ2-2|TRBD2|.
CASSPGTSGTGELFF
TGCGCCAGCAGCCCGGGGACTAGCGGTACTGGGGAGCTGTTTTTT
>TRBV27|TRBJ2-1|TRBD2|.
CASSPGGTPYNEQFF
TGTGCCAGCAGTCCGGGGGGAACACCCTACAATGAGCAGTTCTTC
>TRBV5-4|TRBJ2-2|.|once
CASSFRSGGHTGELFF
TGTGCCAGCAGCTTTAGAAGTGGGGGTCACACCGGGGAGCTGTTTTTT
>TRBV5-6|TRBJ2-1|.|.
CASSFRGRGNNEQFF
TGTGCCAGCAGCTTTAGAGGGCGAGGGAACAATGAGCAGTTCTTC
>TRBV27|TRBJ2-7|.|.
CASSIGGTFEQYF
TGTGCCAGCAGCATCGGCGGGACCTTTGAGCAGTACTTC
>TRBV5-4|TRBJ2-1|.|once
CASSSPERARGYYNEQFF
TGTGCCAGCAGCTCCCCGGAGCGGGCCCGAGGGTACTACAATGAGCAGTTCTTC
>TRBV9|TRBJ2-7|TRBD1|.
CASSQGQGTAEQYF
TGTGCCAGCAGTCAGGGACAGGGAACGGCCGAGCAGTACTTC
>TRBV13|TRBJ2-2|.|.
CASSGGSGELFF
TGTGCCAGCAGCGGGGGGTCCGGGGAGCTGTTTTTT
>TRBV10-3|TRBJ1-1|.|.
CAISESWGLNTEAFF
TGTGCCATCAGTGAGTCATGGGGGTTGAACACTGAAGCTTTCTTT
>TRBV6-5|TRBJ1-1|.|.
CASSYGTANTEAFF
TGTGCCAGCAGTTACGGGACGGCAAACACTGAAGCTTTCTTT
>TRBV30|TRBJ2-7|.|.
CAWSGQDYEQYF
TGTGCCTGGAGTGGACAGGACTACGAGCAGTACTTC
>TRBV27|TRBJ2-7|.|.
CASSSLPVGALYEQYF
TGTGCCAGCAGTTCATTGCCTGTGGGGGCCCTTTACGAGCAGTACTTC